The clone carrying this TCR beta chain occurred many times. Time point: newly diagnosed GD, antithyroid drugs for less than 3 months. Making the TCR library involved RNA that had been extracted from PBMCs. This sample is part of a study of regulatory T cells in long-lasting Graves disease. CDR3-region Arm-PCR and iRepertoire HTBI primers produced the TCR beta libraries. In TCRdb, the multiplex PCR reads were re-called with MiXCR into one record per CDR3 protein. The data hold 400,000 to 500,000 distinct CDR3 sequences, with 12% to 15% observed a single time. Trimming removed 2 bases at V and 3 bases at J, with 14 bases between. Germline V gene lookup returns CDR1 SGHTA and CDR2 FQGNSA. CDR3 length: 15 residues. Another study also made use of these data, one on T cells in Graves' hyperthyroidism and ophthalmopathy.

This sequence joins TRBV7-2 and TRBJ2-7, with D possibly being TRBD2 (6 bases). The receptor comes from a woman in her forties or fifties with Graves disease. This sample comprised peripheral blood mononuclear cells (PBMCs), obtained at new diagnosis, from a patient treated with antithyroid drugs. This chain's CDR3 is CASSLRGWRGYEQYF. In DNA form, the CDR3 reads TGTGCCAGCAGCTTACGGGGGTGGAGAGGCTACGAGCAGTACTTC.